This is a list of T cell receptor beta chains from one sample in a study of identical twins. In TCRdb, the 5' RACE reads were re-called with MiXCR into one record per CDR3 protein. Among hundreds of thousands of distinct CDR3 sequences listed, around an eighth were seen once. Sequencing used memory (CD45RO+) T cells sorted from blood. The receptor source for this set is a woman under 30 in good health. CDR3s include the opening cysteine and the closing phenylalanine or tryptophan. A D gene is named only where the DNA matches it firmly. Not all rows give a size; the values are once, few, many and, for expanded clones, a class.

D	size	V	J	DNA	CDR3
TRBD1	-	TRBV10-3	TRBJ1-1	TGTGCCATCACGGGACAGCAGAACACTGAAGCTTTCTTT	CAITGQQNTEAFF
-	few	TRBV7-9	TRBJ1-2	TGTGCCAGCAGCTTAGCGCTACAGAATTTTAACTATGGCTACACCTTC	CASSLALQNFNYGYTF
-	many	TRBV3-1	TRBJ2-1	TGTGCCAGCAGCCAACCGGGACTCCTTTACAATGAGCAGTTCTTC	CASSQPGLLYNEQFF
TRBD2	few	TRBV11-1	TRBJ2-1	TGTGCCAGCAGCTTAGCAGGACTAGCGGGGAATGAGCAGTTCTTC	CASSLAGLAGNEQFF
TRBD2	few	TRBV6-2/TRBV6-3	TRBJ2-1	TGTGCCAGCAGTTATTTTAGCGGGAGATGGGGTGAGCAGTTCTTC	CASSYFSGRWGEQFF
-	-	TRBV12-3/TRBV12-4	TRBJ1-3	TGTGCCAGCAGTTTCCAGGGACTCTCTGGAAACACCATATATTTT	CASSFQGLSGNTIYF
TRBD2	few	TRBV5-1	TRBJ2-5	TGCGCCAGCAGCGATGCTAGCGGGGACCAAGAGACCCAGTACTTC	CASSDASGDQETQYF
-	-	TRBV19	TRBJ1-2	TGTGCCAGTAGTATAGAGGACAGCAACCTCTATGGCTACACCTTC	CASSIEDSNLYGYTF
-	-	TRBV15	TRBJ1-5	TGTGCCACCAGCAGAGGGCCAAATAGCAATCAGCCCCAGCATTTT	CATSRGPNSNQPQHF
-	few	TRBV7-2	TRBJ1-2	TGTGCCAGCAGCTTAGCGTCCAGGGAAGATGGCTACACCTTC	CASSLASREDGYTF
-	few	TRBV4-3	TRBJ1-1	TGCGCCAGCAGGTTAACCGGGGTGCCTGAAGCTTTCTTT	CASRLTGVPEAFF
-	many	TRBV10-3	TRBJ2-7	TGTGCCATCCGGGGGTCGCAACTAGCCTACGAGCAGTACTTC	CAIRGSQLAYEQYF
TRBD2	-	TRBV3-1	TRBJ2-7	TGTGCCTCCTGCCGACGTGGGAGTCTAGCGGGAATCTACGAGCAGTACTTC	CASCRRGSLAGIYEQYF
-	-	TRBV6-2/TRBV6-3	TRBJ2-6	TGTGCCAGCAGTCCCTTACCTTCCCCGGGACGGAGCTCTGGGGCCAACGTCCTGACTTTC	CASSPLPSPGRSSGANVLTF
TRBD2	-	TRBV9	TRBJ2-2	TGTGCCAGCAGCCCCCCGAGCGGGAAGGTGGGCGGGGAGCTGTTTTTT	CASSPPSGKVGGELFF
-	-	TRBV11-1	TRBJ2-7	TGTGCCAGCAGCCTGAGAAGGGAGCAGTACTTC	CASSLRREQYF
-	-	TRBV20-1	TRBJ2-1	TGCAGTGCTAGAGATAGCGCTACCTCCTACAATGAGCAGTTCTTC	CSARDSATSYNEQFF
-	many	TRBV5-1	TRBJ1-4	TGCGCCAGCAGCTTCGATCTGGAAAAACTGTTTTTT	CASSFDLEKLFF
-	few	TRBV4-2	TRBJ2-5	TGTGCCAGCAGCCAAGAAGAGCGTGAACAAGAGACCCAGTACTTC	CASSQEEREQETQYF
-	many	TRBV29-1	TRBJ2-3	TGCAGCGTTGAGCTAAGGGGACGGAACACAGATACGCAGTATTTT	CSVELRGRNTDTQYF
-	-	TRBV4-3	TRBJ2-1	TGCGCCAGCAGCCAAGAGGCAAGAGGGAGGGACATCAACAACTTC	CASSQEARGRDINNF
-	many	TRBV24-1	TRBJ2-1	TGTGCCACCAGTGAACGGACCCCCCTAGGGAATGAGCAGTTCTTC	CATSERTPLGNEQFF
-	few	TRBV11-1	TRBJ2-2	TGTGCCAGCAGCCCCTTTCTCGTACGAAGGGCCCGAACTTACACCGGGGAGCTGTTTTTT	CASSPFLVRRARTYTGELFF
-	many	TRBV12-3/TRBV12-4	TRBJ2-2	TGTGCCAGCAGTTTAGCCGCGAACACCGGGGAGCTGTTTTTT	CASSLAANTGELFF
-	-	TRBV3-1	TRBJ1-1	TGTGCCAGCAGCCAAGAGGGGATCACTGAAGCTTTCTTT	CASSQEGITEAFF
-	few	TRBV7-9	TRBJ2-1	TGTGCCAGCAGCCAAACAGGGCCGGAGCAGTTCTTC	CASSQTGPEQFF
-	many	TRBV12-3/TRBV12-4	TRBJ2-3	TGTGCCAGCAGTCCTTTAAGGACCGTAGTGGCAGATACGCAGTATTTT	CASSPLRTVVADTQYF
-	few	TRBV6-1	TRBJ2-4	TGTGCCAGCCCAGCATGGCAGGGCGGGGAGGCCAAAAACATTCAGTACTTC	CASPAWQGGEAKNIQYF
TRBD1	-	TRBV23-1	TRBJ1-4	TGCGCCAGGGCGACAGGGCGGGAAAAACTGTTTTTT	CARATGREKLFF